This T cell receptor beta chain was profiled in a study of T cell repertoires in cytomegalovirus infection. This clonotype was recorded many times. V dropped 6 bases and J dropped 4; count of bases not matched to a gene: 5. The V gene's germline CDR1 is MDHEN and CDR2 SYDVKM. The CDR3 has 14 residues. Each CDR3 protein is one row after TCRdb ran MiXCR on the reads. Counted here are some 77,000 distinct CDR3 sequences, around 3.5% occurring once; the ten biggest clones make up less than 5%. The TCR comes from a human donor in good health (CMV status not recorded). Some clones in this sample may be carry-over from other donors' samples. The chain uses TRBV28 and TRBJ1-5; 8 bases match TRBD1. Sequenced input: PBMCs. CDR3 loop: CASRQGAGNQPQHF. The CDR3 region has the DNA TGTGCCAGCAGGCAGGGGGCCGGTAATCAGCCCCAGCATTTT.